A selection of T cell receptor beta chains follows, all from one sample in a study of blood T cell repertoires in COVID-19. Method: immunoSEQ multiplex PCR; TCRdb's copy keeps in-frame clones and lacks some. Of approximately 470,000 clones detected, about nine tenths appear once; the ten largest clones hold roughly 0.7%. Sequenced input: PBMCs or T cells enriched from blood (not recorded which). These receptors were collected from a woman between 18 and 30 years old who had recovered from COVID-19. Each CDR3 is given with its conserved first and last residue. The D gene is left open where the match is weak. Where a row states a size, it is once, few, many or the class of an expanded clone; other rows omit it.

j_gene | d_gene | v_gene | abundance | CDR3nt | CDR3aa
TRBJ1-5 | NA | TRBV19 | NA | TGTGCCACACAACAGGGACGAGAGCCCCAGCATTTT | CATQQGREPQHF
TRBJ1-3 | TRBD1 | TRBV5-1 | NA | TGCGCCAGCAGCTTGGCCCCCGTTGGACAGGGGTTTGTGGACACCATATATTTT | CASSLAPVGQGFVDTIYF
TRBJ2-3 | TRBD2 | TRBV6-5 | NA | TGTGCCAGCCACCTAGCGGGGTCAGATACGCAGTATTTT | CASHLAGSDTQYF
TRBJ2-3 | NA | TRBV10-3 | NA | TGTGCCATCAGCCGGACTCCCCCCGCAGATACGCAGTATTTT | CAISRTPPADTQYF
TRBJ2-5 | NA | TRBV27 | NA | TGTGCCAGCAGTTCCTGGGCAGGCAAAGAGACCCAGTACTTC | CASSSWAGKETQYF
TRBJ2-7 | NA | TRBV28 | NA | TGTGCCAGCAGTTATAGCGGCTCTCGGTACGAGCAGTACTTC | CASSYSGSRYEQYF
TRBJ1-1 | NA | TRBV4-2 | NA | TGTGCCAGCAGCCAAGAAGGGGAAATGAACACTGAAGCTTTCTTT | CASSQEGEMNTEAFF
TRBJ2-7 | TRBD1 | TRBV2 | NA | TGTGCCAGCAGTCTCGACAGGGACCTCGACGAGCAGTACTTC | CASSLDRDLDEQYF
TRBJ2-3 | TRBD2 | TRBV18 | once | TGTGCCAGCTCACCGTGGGCGGGGGGCCTCACAGATACGCAGTATTTT | CASSPWAGGLTDTQYF
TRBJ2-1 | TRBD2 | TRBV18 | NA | TGTGCCAGCTCATCCTCTAGCGGGGGGGATTACAATGAGCAGTTCTTC | CASSSSSGGDYNEQFF
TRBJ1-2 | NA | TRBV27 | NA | TGTGCCAGCACCAGCACATCCCCCCTACAGGGCGACTTTAACTATGGCTACACCTTC | CASTSTSPLQGDFNYGYTF
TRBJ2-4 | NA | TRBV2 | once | TGTGCCAGCAGTGAAGCGCTCACATTAGCCAAAAACATTCAGTACTTC | CASSEALTLAKNIQYF
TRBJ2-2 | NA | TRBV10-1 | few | TGCGCCAGCAGTGATGGAGGGGACGGGGAGCTGTTTTTT | CASSDGGDGELFF
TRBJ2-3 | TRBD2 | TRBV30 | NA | TGTGCCTGGAGTACGACTAGCGGGGGGACAGATACGCAGTATTTT | CAWSTTSGGTDTQYF
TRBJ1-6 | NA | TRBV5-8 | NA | TGTGCCAGCAGCTTGAAAATCTTATATTCACCCCTCCACTTT | CASSLKILYSPLHF
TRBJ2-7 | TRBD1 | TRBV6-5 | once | TGTGCCAGCAGTTTCGGGACAGGAGACTTCTACGAGCAGTACTTC | CASSFGTGDFYEQYF
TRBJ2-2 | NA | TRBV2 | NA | TGTGCCAGCAGACAGGTAGACACCGGGGAGCTGTTTTTT | CASRQVDTGELFF
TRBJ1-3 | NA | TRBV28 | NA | TGTGCCAGCATCCAATTTGACAGAGCGGGGGGAAACACCATATATTTT | CASIQFDRAGGNTIYF
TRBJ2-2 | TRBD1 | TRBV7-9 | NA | TGTGCCAGCAGCTTCCCCGGGACAGGTAACACCGGGGAGCTGTTTTTT | CASSFPGTGNTGELFF
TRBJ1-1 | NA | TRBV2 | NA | TGTGCCAGCAGTGAATGGGGGCCGCTAGATCCTTTAGGTGAAGCTTTCTTT | CASSEWGPLDPLGEAFF
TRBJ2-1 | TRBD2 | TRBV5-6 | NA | TGTGCCAGCAGCTTACCCTATGGCGGGGGGACCTACAATGAGCAGTTCTTC | CASSLPYGGGTYNEQFF
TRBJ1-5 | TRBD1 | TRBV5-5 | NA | TGTGCCAGCAGCTCCGGGACAGATTATAGCAATCAGCCCCAGCATTTT | CASSSGTDYSNQPQHF
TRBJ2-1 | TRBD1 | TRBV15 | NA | TGTGCCACCAGCAGGGACAGGGTACATGAGCAGTTCTTC | CATSRDRVHEQFF
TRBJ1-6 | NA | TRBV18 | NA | TGTGCCAGCTCACCACTCGGAGGGCTCGGGGCCTATAATTCACCCCTCCACTTT | CASSPLGGLGAYNSPLHF
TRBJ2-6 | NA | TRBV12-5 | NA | TGTGCTAGTGGTTTGGTGGTGAGCTCTGGGGCCAACGTCCTGACTTTC | CASGLVVSSGANVLTF
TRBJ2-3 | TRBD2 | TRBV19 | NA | TGTGCCAGTAGTAGCTCCGGGGAGGGGCGGAAAGATACGCAGTATTTT | CASSSSGEGRKDTQYF
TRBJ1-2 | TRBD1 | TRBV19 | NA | TGTGCCAGTAGTATAGACGTATACGGGACAGTTGGCTACACCTTC | CASSIDVYGTVGYTF
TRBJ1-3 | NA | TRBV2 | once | TGTGCCAGCAGGGTCGGTACCTCTGGAAACACCATATATTTT | CASRVGTSGNTIYF
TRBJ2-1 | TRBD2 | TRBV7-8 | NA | TGTGCCAGCCGGGGGGGGGACTCCTACAATGAGCAGTTCTTC | CASRGGDSYNEQFF
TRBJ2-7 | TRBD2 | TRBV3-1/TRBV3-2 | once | TGTGCCAGCAGCCGACTCGGGGGGGCCCTTGGCGAGCAGTACTTC | CASSRLGGALGEQYF
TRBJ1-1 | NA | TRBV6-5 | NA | TGTGCCAGCAGCTTGGGAGGATTGAACACTGAAGCTTTCTTT | CASSLGGLNTEAFF
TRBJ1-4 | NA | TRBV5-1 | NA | TGCGCCAGCTGTCCCTCAGGGGATCGCGAAAAACTGTTTTTT | CASCPSGDREKLFF
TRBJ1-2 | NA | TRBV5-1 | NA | TGCGCCAGCCAAGGGACCGGGGGGCCCTATGGCTACACCTTC | CASQGTGGPYGYTF
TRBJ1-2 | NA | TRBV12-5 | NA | TGTGCTAGTGGTAACAGGGATCTAGGCTATGGCTACACCTTC | CASGNRDLGYGYTF
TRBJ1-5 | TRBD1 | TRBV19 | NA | TGTGCCAGTAGTACGTTGGGGGACAGGGGGCAGCCCCAGCATTTT | CASSTLGDRGQPQHF
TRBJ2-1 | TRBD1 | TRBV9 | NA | TGTGCCAGCAGCGCCAGACAGGGCTATGAGCAGTTCTTC | CASSARQGYEQFF
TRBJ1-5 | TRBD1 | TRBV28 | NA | TGTGCCAGCAGCCTAGGGACAGGGGTTCAGCCCCAGCATTTT | CASSLGTGVQPQHF
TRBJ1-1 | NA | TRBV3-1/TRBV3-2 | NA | TGTGCCAGCAGCCAAGATCGACAAAGCGGGGAGCCGGGCACTGAAGCTTTCTTT | CASSQDRQSGEPGTEAFF
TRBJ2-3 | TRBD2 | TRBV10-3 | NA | TGTGCCATCTCCGGGACTAGCGGGGAGACAGATACGCAGTATTTT | CAISGTSGETDTQYF
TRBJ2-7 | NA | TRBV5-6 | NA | TGTGCCAGCAGCTTTTATGCGGGGGCCCTCTCCTACGAGCAGTACTTC | CASSFYAGALSYEQYF
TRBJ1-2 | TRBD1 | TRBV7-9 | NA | TGTGCCAGCAGCTTATTAGGGCAGGGGGATGGCTACACCTTC | CASSLLGQGDGYTF
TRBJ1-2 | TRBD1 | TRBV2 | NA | TGTGCCAGCAGCGTTGGACAGGGGAACTATGGCTACACCTTC | CASSVGQGNYGYTF
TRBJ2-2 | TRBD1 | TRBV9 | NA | TGTGCCAGCAGCGTAAGAGGCGATTGGACAGGGGCGTATTTCGAAGTTGGGGAGCTGTTTTTT | CASSVRGDWTGAYFEVGELFF
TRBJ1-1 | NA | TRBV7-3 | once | TGTGCCAGCAGCTTGAACAGGGACACTGAAGCTTTCTTT | CASSLNRDTEAFF
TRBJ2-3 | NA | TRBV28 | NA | TGTGCCAGCACCGGGGGGCGCACGCAGTATTTT | CASTGGRTQYF
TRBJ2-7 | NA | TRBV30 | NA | TGTGCCTGGGGACAGTACTACGAGCAGTACTTC | CAWGQYYEQYF
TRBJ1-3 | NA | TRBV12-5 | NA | TGTGCTAGTGGTTTGGTAGCCGGCTCTGGAAACACCATATATTTT | CASGLVAGSGNTIYF
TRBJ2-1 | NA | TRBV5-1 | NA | TGCGCCAGCAGCTTGGCCCCGGACAATGAGCAGTTCTTC | CASSLAPDNEQFF
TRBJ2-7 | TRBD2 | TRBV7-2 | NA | TGTGCCAGCAGCTTATTGGTAGCGGGGGGGCGGGAGCAGTACTTC | CASSLLVAGGREQYF
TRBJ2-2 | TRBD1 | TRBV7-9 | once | TGTGCCAGCAGCCCCCGGGACAGGGGGAACGGGGAGCTGTTTTTT | CASSPRDRGNGELFF
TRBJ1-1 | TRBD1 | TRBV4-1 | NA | TGCGCCAGCAGCCAGGCGACAGGGGTTACGAACACTGAAGCTTTCTTT | CASSQATGVTNTEAFF
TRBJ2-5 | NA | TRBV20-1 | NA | TGCAGTGCTAGTCGATGGCGGGAGACCCAGTACTTC | CSASRWRETQYF
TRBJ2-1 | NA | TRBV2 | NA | TGTGCCAGCAGTGTGTGGGGGACTGCATCCTACAATGAGCAGTTCTTC | CASSVWGTASYNEQFF
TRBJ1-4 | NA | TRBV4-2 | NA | TGTGCCAGCAGCCAAGCCCTGTTAGAGAAACTGTTTTTT | CASSQALLEKLFF
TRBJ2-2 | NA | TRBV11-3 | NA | TGTGCCAGCAGGAGCCAGGGGGGGAACACCGGGGAGCTGTTTTTT | CASRSQGGNTGELFF
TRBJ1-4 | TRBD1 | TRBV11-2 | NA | TGTGCCAGCAGCTTAGGGACAGGGTTCTCAAAACTGTTTTTT | CASSLGTGFSKLFF
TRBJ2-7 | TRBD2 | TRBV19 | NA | TGTGCCAGTAGTTTCCGGACTAGCGGGGCTCTAGACGAGCAGTACTTC | CASSFRTSGALDEQYF
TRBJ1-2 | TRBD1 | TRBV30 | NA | TGTGCCTGGAGTGTACTAGTGAGAGGGGGCGGTGATGGCTACACCTTC | CAWSVLVRGGGDGYTF
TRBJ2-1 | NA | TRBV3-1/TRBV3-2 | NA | TGTGCCAGCAGCCCGCGTCTGGGCGAGCAGTTCTTC | CASSPRLGEQFF